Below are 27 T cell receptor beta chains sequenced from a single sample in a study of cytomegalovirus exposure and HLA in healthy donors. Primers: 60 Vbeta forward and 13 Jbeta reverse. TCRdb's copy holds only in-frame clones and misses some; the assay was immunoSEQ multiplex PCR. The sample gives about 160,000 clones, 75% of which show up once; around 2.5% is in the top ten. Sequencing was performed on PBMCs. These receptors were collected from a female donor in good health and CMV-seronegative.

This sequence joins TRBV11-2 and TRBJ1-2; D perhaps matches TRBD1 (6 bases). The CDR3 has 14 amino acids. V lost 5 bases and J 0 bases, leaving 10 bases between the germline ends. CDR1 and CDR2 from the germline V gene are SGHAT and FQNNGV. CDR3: CASSPRTANYGYTF. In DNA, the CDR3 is TGTGCCAGCAGCCCGAGGACAGCTAACTATGGCTACACCTTC.

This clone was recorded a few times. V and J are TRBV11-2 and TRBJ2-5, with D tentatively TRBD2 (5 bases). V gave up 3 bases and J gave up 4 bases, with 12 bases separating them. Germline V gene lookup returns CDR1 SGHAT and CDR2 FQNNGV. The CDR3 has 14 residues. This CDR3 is CASSFRPRGETQYF. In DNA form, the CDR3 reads TGTGCCAGCAGCTTCCGACCACGGGGAGAGACCCAGTACTTC.

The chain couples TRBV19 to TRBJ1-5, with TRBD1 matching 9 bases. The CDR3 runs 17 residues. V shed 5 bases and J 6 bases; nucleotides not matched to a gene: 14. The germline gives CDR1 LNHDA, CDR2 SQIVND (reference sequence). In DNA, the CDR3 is TGTGCCAGTAGTCGGGGACAGGGAGGATCTCGGGGTCAGCCCCAGCATTTT. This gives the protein CASSRGQGGSRGQPQHF.

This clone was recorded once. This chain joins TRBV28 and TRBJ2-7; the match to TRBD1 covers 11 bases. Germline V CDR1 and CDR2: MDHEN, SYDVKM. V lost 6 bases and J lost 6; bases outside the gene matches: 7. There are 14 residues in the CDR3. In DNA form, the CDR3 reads TGTGCCAGCAGCCTGGGACAGGGGGGACTCGAGCAGTACTTC. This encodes CASSLGQGGLEQYF.

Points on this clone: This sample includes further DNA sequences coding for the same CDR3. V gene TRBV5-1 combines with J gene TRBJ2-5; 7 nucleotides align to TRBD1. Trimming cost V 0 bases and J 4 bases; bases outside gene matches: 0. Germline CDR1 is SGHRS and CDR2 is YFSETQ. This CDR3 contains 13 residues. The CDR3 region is CASSLGQGETQYF. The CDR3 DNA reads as TGCGCCAGCAGCTTGGGACAGGGAGAGACCCAGTACTTC.

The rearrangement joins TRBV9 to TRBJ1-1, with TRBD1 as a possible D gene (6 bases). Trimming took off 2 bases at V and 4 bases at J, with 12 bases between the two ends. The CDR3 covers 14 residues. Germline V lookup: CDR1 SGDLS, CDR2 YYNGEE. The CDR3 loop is CASSVGGGVTEAFF. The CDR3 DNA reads TGTGCCAGCAGCGTCGGAGGGGGGGTCACTGAAGCTTTCTTT.

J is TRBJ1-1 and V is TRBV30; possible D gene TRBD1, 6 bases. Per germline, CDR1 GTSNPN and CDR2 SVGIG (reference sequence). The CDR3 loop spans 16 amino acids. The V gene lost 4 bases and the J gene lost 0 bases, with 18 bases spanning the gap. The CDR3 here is CAWKRGGSHLNTEAFF. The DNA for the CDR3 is TGTGCCTGGAAAAGGGGGGGGTCTCATCTGAACACTGAAGCTTTCTTT.

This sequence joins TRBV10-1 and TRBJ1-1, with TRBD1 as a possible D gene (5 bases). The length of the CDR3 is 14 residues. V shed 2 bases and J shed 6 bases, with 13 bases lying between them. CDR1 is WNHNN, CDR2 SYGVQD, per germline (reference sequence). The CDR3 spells CASSESLTASEAFF. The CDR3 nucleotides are TGCGCCAGCAGTGAGAGCCTGACAGCCTCTGAAGCTTTCTTT.

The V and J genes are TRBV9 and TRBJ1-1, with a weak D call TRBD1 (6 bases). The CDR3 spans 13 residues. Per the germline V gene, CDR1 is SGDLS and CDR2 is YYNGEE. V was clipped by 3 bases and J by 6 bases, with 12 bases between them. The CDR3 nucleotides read TGTGCCAGCAGCGCCCGGGGGGGCCCTGAAGCTTTCTTT. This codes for CASSARGGPEAFF.

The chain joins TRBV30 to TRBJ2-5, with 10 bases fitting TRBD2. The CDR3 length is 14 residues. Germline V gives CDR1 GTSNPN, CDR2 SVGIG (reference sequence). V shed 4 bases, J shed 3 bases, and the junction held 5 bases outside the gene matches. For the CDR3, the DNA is TGTGCCTGGAATAGCGGGAGGCCGGAAGAGACCCAGTACTTC. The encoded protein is CAWNSGRPEETQYF.

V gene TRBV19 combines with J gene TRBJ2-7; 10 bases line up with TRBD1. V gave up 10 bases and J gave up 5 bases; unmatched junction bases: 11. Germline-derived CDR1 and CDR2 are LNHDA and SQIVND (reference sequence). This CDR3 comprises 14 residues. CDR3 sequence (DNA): TGTGCCACAGAGGGTGCCGGGACAGGGGACGAGCAGTACTTC. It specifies CATEGAGTGDEQYF.

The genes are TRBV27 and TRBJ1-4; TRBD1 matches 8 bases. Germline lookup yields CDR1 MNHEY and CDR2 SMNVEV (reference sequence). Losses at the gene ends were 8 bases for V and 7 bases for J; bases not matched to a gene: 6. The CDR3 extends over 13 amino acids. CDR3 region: CASRQGLLEKLFF. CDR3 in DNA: TGTGCCAGCCGACAGGGGCTACTTGAAAAACTGTTTTTT.

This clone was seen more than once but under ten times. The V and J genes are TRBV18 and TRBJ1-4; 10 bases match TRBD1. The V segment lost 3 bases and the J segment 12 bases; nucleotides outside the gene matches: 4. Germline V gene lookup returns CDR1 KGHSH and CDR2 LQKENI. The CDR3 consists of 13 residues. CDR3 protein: CASSPGQGRELFF. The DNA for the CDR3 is TGTGCCAGCTCACCGGGACAGGGGAGGGAACTGTTTTTT. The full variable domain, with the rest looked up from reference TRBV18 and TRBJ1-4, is NAGVMQNPRHLVRRRGQEARLRCSPMKGHSHVYWYRQLPEEGLKFMVYLQKENIIDESGMPKERFSAEFPKEGPSILRIQQVVRGDSAAYFCASSPGQGRELFFGSGTQLSVL.

This CDR3 reads CASSVAGPPGAYEQYF. The CDR3 coding sequence is TGTGCCAGCAGCGTAGCTGGCCCCCCCGGGGCCTACGAGCAGTACTTC. The chain employs TRBV9 and TRBJ2-7, with a weak D call TRBD2 (5 bases). V lost 0 bases to trimming and J lost 2 bases, with 15 bases between them. This CDR3 has 16 amino acids. The germline V gene has CDR1 SGDLS and CDR2 YYNGEE. Together with reference TRBV9 and TRBJ2-7, the CDR3 gives the full variable domain: DSGVTQTPKHLITATGQRVTLRCSPRSGDLSVYWYQQSLDQGLQFLIQYYNGEERAKGNILERFSAQQFPDLHSELNLSSLELGDSALYFCASSVAGPPGAYEQYFGPGTRLTVT.

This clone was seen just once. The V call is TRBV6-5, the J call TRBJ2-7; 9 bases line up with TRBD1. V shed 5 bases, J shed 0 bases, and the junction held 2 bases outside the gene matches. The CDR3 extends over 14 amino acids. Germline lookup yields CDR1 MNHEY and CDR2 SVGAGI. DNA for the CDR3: TGTGCCAGCAGTGGGGACAGGGCCTCCTACGAGCAGTACTTC. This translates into CASSGDRASYEQYF.

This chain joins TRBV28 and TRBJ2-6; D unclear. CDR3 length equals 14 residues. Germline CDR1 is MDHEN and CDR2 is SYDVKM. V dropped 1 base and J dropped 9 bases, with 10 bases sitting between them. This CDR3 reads CASSLLRVVNVLTF. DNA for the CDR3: TGTGCCAGCAGTTTATTGAGAGTAGTCAACGTCCTGACTTTC.

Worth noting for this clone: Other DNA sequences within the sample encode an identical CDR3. CDR3 bases: TGTGCCAGCAGTCTGCGACAGGGTGGCAATGAGCAGTTCTTC. Protein product: CASSLRQGGNEQFF. The rearrangement links TRBV27 to TRBJ2-1; 7 nucleotides align to TRBD1. The CDR3 contains 14 residues. Germline CDR1 and CDR2: MNHEY and SMNVEV (reference sequence). The V and J ends lost 5 bases and 6 bases, in that order; junction bases with no gene match: 7.

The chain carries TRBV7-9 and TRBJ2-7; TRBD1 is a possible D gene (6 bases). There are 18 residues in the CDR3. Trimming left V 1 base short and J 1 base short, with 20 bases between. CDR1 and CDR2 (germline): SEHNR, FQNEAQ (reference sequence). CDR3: CASSLVGSGQGMSYEQYF. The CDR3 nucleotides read TGTGCCAGCAGCTTAGTGGGGTCGGGGCAGGGGATGTCCTACGAGCAGTACTTC.

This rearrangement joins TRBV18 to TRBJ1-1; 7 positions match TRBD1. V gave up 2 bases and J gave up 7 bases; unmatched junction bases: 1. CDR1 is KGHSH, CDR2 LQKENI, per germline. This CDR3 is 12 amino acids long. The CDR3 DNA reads TGTGCCAGCTCACCAGGGACAGATGAAGCTTTCTTT. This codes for CASSPGTDEAFF.

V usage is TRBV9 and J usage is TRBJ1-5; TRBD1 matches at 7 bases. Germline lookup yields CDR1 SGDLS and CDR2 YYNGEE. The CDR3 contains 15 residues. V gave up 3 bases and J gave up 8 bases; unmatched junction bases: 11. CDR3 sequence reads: CASSAHTGVAEPQHF. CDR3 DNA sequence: TGTGCCAGCAGCGCCCACACAGGGGTTGCGGAGCCCCAGCATTTT. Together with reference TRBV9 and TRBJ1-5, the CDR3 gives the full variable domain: DSGVTQTPKHLITATGQRVTLRCSPRSGDLSVYWYQQSLDQGLQFLIQYYNGEERAKGNILERFSAQQFPDLHSELNLSSLELGDSALYFCASSAHTGVAEPQHFGDGTRLSIL.

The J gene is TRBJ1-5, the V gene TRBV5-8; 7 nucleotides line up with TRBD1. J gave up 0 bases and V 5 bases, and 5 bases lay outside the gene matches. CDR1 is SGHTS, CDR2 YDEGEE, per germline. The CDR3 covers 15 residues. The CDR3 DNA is TGTGCCAGCAGTGGAGGGACAGTTAGCAATCAGCCCCAGCATTTT. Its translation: CASSGGTVSNQPQHF.

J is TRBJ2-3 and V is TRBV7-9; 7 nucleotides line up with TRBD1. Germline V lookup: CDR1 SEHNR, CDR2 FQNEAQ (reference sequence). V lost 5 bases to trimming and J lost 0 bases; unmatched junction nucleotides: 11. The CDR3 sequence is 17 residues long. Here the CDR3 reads CASSARVGRGSTDTQYF. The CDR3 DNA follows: TGTGCCAGCAGCGCCCGGGTAGGCAGGGGGAGCACAGATACGCAGTATTTT.

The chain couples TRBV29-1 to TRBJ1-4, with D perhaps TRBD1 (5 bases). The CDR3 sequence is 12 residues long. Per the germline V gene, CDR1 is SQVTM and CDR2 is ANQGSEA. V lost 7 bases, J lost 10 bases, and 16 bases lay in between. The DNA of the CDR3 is TGCAGCGGACGACAGAGGCCGCCAAAACTGTTTTTT. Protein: CSGRQRPPKLFF.

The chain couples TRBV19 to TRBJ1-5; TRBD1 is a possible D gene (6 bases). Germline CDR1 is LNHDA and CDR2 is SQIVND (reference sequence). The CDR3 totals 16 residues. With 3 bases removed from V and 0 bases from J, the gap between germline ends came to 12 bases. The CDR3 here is CASSIGQIYSNQPQHF. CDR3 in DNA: TGTGCCAGTAGTATCGGACAGATTTATAGCAATCAGCCCCAGCATTTT.

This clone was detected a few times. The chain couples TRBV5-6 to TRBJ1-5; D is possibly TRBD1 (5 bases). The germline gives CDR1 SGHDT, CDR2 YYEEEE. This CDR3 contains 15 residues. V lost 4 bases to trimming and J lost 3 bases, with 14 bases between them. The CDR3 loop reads CASSMGVGHNQPQHF. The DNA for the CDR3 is TGTGCCAGCAGCATGGGGGTCGGACACAATCAGCCCCAGCATTTT.

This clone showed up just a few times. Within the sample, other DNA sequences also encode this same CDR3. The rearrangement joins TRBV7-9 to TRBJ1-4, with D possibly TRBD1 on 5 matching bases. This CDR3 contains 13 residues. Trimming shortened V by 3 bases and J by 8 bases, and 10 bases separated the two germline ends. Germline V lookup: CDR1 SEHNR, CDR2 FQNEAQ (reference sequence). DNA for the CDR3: TGTGCCAGCAGCTTGGGATGGGGCGAAAAACTGTTTTTT. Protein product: CASSLGWGEKLFF.

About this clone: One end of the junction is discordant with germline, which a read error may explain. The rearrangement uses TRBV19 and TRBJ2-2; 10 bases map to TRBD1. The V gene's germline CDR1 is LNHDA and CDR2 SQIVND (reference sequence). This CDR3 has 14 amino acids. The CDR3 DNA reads TGTGCCAGCCTGGGACAGGGGAACGCCGGGGAGCTGTTTTTT. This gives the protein CASLGQGNAGELFF.